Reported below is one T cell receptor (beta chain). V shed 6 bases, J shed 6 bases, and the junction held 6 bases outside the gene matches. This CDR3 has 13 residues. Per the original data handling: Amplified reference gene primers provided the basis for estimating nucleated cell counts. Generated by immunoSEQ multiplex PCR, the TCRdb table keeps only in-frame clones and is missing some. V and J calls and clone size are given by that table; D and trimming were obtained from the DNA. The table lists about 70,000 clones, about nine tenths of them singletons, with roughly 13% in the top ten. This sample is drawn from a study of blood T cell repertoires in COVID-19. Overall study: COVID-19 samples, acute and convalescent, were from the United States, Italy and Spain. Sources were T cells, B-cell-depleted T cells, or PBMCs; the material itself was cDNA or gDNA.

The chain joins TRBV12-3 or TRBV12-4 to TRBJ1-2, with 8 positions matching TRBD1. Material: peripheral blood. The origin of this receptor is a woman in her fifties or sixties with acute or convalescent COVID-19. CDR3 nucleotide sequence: TGTGCCAGCAGGGAAACAGGGGGGCATGGCTACACCTTC. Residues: CASRETGGHGYTF.